This T cell receptor beta chain was identified during a study of blood T cell repertoires in COVID-19. Study background: Sites in the United States, Italy and Spain provided acute and convalescent COVID-19 samples. Sources were T cells, B-cell-depleted T cells, or PBMCs; the material itself was cDNA or gDNA.

The length of the CDR3 is 15 residues. The germline gives CDR1 SGHRS, CDR2 YFSETQ. V shed 2 bases and J 3 bases; nucleotides not matched to a gene: 6. In the original workflow: Amplification of reference gene primers was used by the study to estimate nucleated cell counts. Sequencing used immunoSEQ multiplex PCR; TCRdb keeps in-frame clones, though not all of them. V, J and clone size are taken as reported in that table, and D and trimming were inferred from the DNA itself. The data contain tens of thousands of clones, about four fifths of them singletons. This rearrangement joins TRBV5-1 to TRBJ2-3, with TRBD1 matching 7 bases. Material: peripheral blood. This TCR came from a middle-aged man with active COVID-19. The CDR3 sequence is CASSLGGAMTDTQYF. As DNA, the CDR3 is TGCGCCAGCAGCTTAGGGGGCGCGATGACAGATACGCAGTATTTT.